These T cell receptor beta chains were read from a single sample in a study of long-term antiretroviral therapy in people with HIV. TCRdb's table, derived via immunoSEQ multiplex PCR, lists solely in-frame clones and lacks some. This sample carries 30,000 to 40,000 clones, 65% to 90% of them seen once, and the ten largest clones take 3.5% to 5%. Sequencing was performed on unsorted PBMCs, taken about 3.5 years after starting antiretroviral therapy. Receptors originate from a young man with HIV. CDR3s include the opening cysteine and the closing phenylalanine or tryptophan. Fields, in order: V gene, D gene, clone size, J gene, CDR3 protein, CDR3 DNA. A D gene is named only where the DNA matches it firmly. Not all rows give a size; the values are once, few, many and, for expanded clones, a class.

V: TRBV27; D: TRBD2; size: .; J: TRBJ2-1; CDR3: CASSPVAGGWNEQFF; DNA: TGTGCCAGCAGTCCCGTAGCGGGGGGGTGGAATGAGCAGTTCTTC
V: TRBV7-9; D: .; size: once; J: TRBJ1-1; CDR3: CASSFAPQNTEAFF; DNA: TGTGCCAGCAGCTTTGCCCCCCAGAACACTGAAGCTTTCTTT
V: TRBV27; D: .; size: .; J: TRBJ1-1; CDR3: CASSFGGNTEAFF; DNA: TGTGCCAGCAGTTTTGGAGGGAACACTGAAGCTTTCTTT
V: TRBV5-1; D: .; size: .; J: TRBJ2-7; CDR3: CASSLTPPSYEQYF; DNA: TGCGCCAGCAGCTTGACACCGCCATCCTACGAGCAGTACTTC
V: TRBV5-4; D: .; size: .; J: TRBJ1-1; CDR3: CASRKGGMNTEAFF; DNA: TGTGCCAGCAGGAAGGGGGGGATGAACACTGAAGCTTTCTTT
V: TRBV5-5; D: .; size: .; J: TRBJ1-5; CDR3: CASSLEGGSNQPQHF; DNA: TGTGCCAGCAGCTTGGAAGGGGGGAGCAATCAGCCCCAGCATTTT
V: TRBV5-6; D: .; size: .; J: TRBJ1-1; CDR3: CASSLVSLEAFF; DNA: TGTGCCAGCAGCTTGGTGTCTCTCGAAGCTTTCTTT
V: TRBV2; D: .; size: .; J: TRBJ1-4; CDR3: CASSELGRTRLMSEKLFF; DNA: TGTGCCAGCAGCGAGCTGGGCCGTACCCGGCTAATGTCTGAAAAACTGTTTTTT
V: TRBV19; D: .; size: .; J: TRBJ1-2; CDR3: CASSRTDYGYTF; DNA: TGTGCCAGTAGTCGGACTGACTATGGCTACACCTTC
V: TRBV21-1; D: .; size: .; J: TRBJ1-2; CDR3: CASSKALSWRGQGGYTF; DNA: TGTGCCAGCAGCAAAGCGCTTTCGTGGAGGGGGCAAGGTGGCTACACCTTC
V: TRBV19; D: .; size: .; J: TRBJ2-1; CDR3: CASMVYNEQFF; DNA: TGTGCCAGTATGGTTTACAATGAGCAGTTCTTC
V: TRBV5-6; D: .; size: .; J: TRBJ2-1; CDR3: CASSLAPGKWTDNEQFF; DNA: TGTGCCAGCAGCTTGGCCCCAGGGAAATGGACAGACAATGAGCAGTTCTTC
V: TRBV7-2; D: .; size: .; J: TRBJ1-1; CDR3: CASSLALPPVGNTEAFF; DNA: TGTGCCAGCAGCTTAGCGCTCCCTCCCGTAGGGAACACTGAAGCTTTCTTT
V: TRBV9; D: TRBD2; size: .; J: TRBJ2-2; CDR3: CASSVGGVNTGELFF; DNA: TGTGCCAGCAGCGTTGGGGGGGTGAACACCGGGGAGCTGTTTTTT
V: TRBV2; D: .; size: .; J: TRBJ1-5; CDR3: CASSNNRDSEPQHF; DNA: TGTGCCAGCAGTAATAATCGGGATTCGGAGCCCCAGCATTTT
V: TRBV2; D: .; size: .; J: TRBJ2-7; CDR3: CASIPPRGYEQYF; DNA: TGTGCCAGCATCCCACCTCGGGGCTACGAGCAGTACTTC
V: TRBV2; D: TRBD1; size: .; J: TRBJ1-4; CDR3: CASSDGTGYEKLFF; DNA: TGTGCCAGCAGTGATGGGACAGGGTACGAAAAACTGTTTTTT
V: TRBV7-9; D: TRBD2; size: once; J: TRBJ2-3; CDR3: CAGSWDYTDTQYF; DNA: TGTGCCGGATCTTGGGACTACACAGATACGCAGTATTTT
V: TRBV11-2; D: .; size: .; J: TRBJ1-2; CDR3: CASTPGKDYGYTF; DNA: TGTGCCAGCACCCCAGGGAAGGACTATGGCTACACCTTC
V: TRBV5-6; D: .; size: .; J: TRBJ2-4; CDR3: CASSLGGATNIQYF; DNA: TGTGCCAGCAGCTTGGGAGGAGCGACGAACATTCAGTACTTC
V: TRBV18; D: TRBD1; size: .; J: TRBJ1-3; CDR3: CASSPPGQGYTIYF; DNA: TGTGCCAGCTCACCGCCGGGACAGGGATACACCATATATTTT
V: TRBV19; D: .; size: .; J: TRBJ2-7; CDR3: CASSPGSYEQYF; DNA: TGTGCCAGTAGTCCGGGGTCCTACGAGCAGTACTTC
V: TRBV7-9; D: TRBD1; size: .; J: TRBJ1-5; CDR3: CASSSLQGASNQPQHF; DNA: TGTGCCAGCAGCTCACTACAGGGGGCGTCCAATCAGCCCCAGCATTTT
V: TRBV7-9; D: TRBD1; size: .; J: TRBJ1-1; CDR3: CASSYTGDRGHDTEAFF; DNA: TGTGCCAGCAGCTACACCGGGGACAGGGGGCATGACACTGAAGCTTTCTTT
V: TRBV2; D: TRBD1; size: once; J: TRBJ2-1; CDR3: CASSEDRGRNEQFF; DNA: TGTGCCAGCAGTGAGGACAGGGGACGGAATGAGCAGTTCTTC
V: TRBV7-9; D: .; size: once; J: TRBJ1-1; CDR3: CASSLGTAEAFF; DNA: TGTGCCAGCAGCTTAGGGACAGCAGAAGCTTTCTTT
V: TRBV11-2; D: TRBD1; size: once; J: TRBJ2-7; CDR3: CASSPRTGGYLLEQYF; DNA: TGTGCCAGCAGCCCCCGCACAGGGGGCTACCTACTCGAGCAGTACTTC
V: TRBV5-1; D: .; size: few; J: TRBJ1-2; CDR3: CASSLGRVDYGYTF; DNA: TGCGCCAGCAGCCTGGGCAGGGTAGACTATGGCTACACCTTC
V: TRBV11-2; D: .; size: .; J: TRBJ1-1; CDR3: CASSLISLTEAFF; DNA: TGTGCCAGCAGCCTTATTTCGCTAACTGAAGCTTTCTTT
V: TRBV13; D: TRBD1; size: .; J: TRBJ2-7; CDR3: CASTLQGTYEQYF; DNA: TGTGCCAGCACCCTACAGGGGACCTACGAGCAGTACTTC
V: TRBV6-4; D: .; size: .; J: TRBJ2-1; CDR3: CASSGNVEGDEQFF; DNA: TGTGCCAGCAGCGGGAATGTGGAGGGAGATGAGCAGTTCTTC
V: TRBV6-6; D: .; size: .; J: TRBJ2-7; CDR3: CASSLRTDEQYF; DNA: TGTGCCAGCAGTCTACGAACAGACGAGCAGTACTTC
V: TRBV6-5; D: .; size: .; J: TRBJ2-2; CDR3: CASSTGLEGAGELFF; DNA: TGTGCCAGCAGTACAGGGCTAGAGGGGGCCGGGGAGCTGTTTTTT
V: TRBV27; D: TRBD2; size: .; J: TRBJ2-1; CDR3: CASSSGVRQFF; DNA: TGTGCCAGCAGTAGCGGGGTTCGGCAGTTCTTC
V: TRBV19; D: .; size: .; J: TRBJ2-6; CDR3: CASSKQGPGANVLTF; DNA: TGTGCCAGTAGTAAACAGGGCCCTGGGGCCAACGTCCTGACTTTC
V: TRBV19; D: .; size: .; J: TRBJ2-7; CDR3: CASSPQVAYEQYF; DNA: TGTGCCAGTAGTCCTCAGGTCGCCTACGAGCAGTACTTC
V: TRBV19; D: .; size: .; J: TRBJ2-1; CDR3: CASRANNEQFF; DNA: TGTGCCAGTAGGGCCAACAATGAGCAGTTCTTC
V: TRBV18; D: TRBD1; size: .; J: TRBJ1-3; CDR3: CASSGTAGNTIYF; DNA: TGTGCCAGCTCCGGGACAGCAGGAAACACCATATATTTT
V: TRBV6-1; D: .; size: few; J: TRBJ1-5; CDR3: CASSEASQPQHF; DNA: TGTGCCAGCAGTGAAGCGTCTCAGCCCCAGCATTTT
V: TRBV15; D: .; size: few; J: TRBJ1-5; CDR3: CATSSSQAQTSISPQHF; DNA: TGTGCCACCAGCAGTAGTCAGGCCCAGACTTCGATCAGCCCCCAGCATTTT
V: TRBV28; D: TRBD1; size: .; J: TRBJ1-2; CDR3: CASSRPFGTAYGYTF; DNA: TGTGCCAGCAGTCGGCCGTTCGGGACAGCCTATGGCTACACCTTC
V: TRBV7-9; D: .; size: .; J: TRBJ1-3; CDR3: CASSAPDKYTIYF; DNA: TGTGCCAGCAGCGCCCCGGACAAGTACACCATATATTTT
V: TRBV5-1; D: .; size: .; J: TRBJ1-1; CDR3: CASSLGYGTEAFF; DNA: TGCGCCAGCAGCTTGGGGTACGGGACTGAAGCTTTCTTT
V: TRBV19; D: TRBD1; size: .; J: TRBJ1-1; CDR3: CASSKDRGFTEAFF; DNA: TGTGCCAGTAGTAAAGACAGGGGATTTACTGAAGCTTTCTTT
V: TRBV4-3; D: .; size: .; J: TRBJ2-1; CDR3: CASSQVGVYNEQFF; DNA: TGCGCCAGCAGCCAGGTGGGAGTTTACAATGAGCAGTTCTTC
V: TRBV27; D: .; size: .; J: TRBJ2-7; CDR3: CASSPRQGYEQYF; DNA: TGTGCCAGCAGTCCGCGCCAGGGCTACGAGCAGTACTTC
V: TRBV19; D: TRBD2; size: .; J: TRBJ2-1; CDR3: CASRAGGPSSSYNEQFF; DNA: TGTGCCAGTCGAGCGGGGGGCCCTTCCAGCTCCTACAATGAGCAGTTCTTC
V: TRBV5-6; D: .; size: .; J: TRBJ2-4; CDR3: CASSLAGIAKNIQYF; DNA: TGTGCCAGCAGCTTGGCAGGGATAGCCAAAAACATTCAGTACTTC
V: TRBV4-1; D: .; size: .; J: TRBJ2-1; CDR3: CASSQESLAGNEQFF; DNA: TGCGCCAGCAGCCAAGAATCACTAGCTGGCAATGAGCAGTTCTTC
V: TRBV13; D: .; size: .; J: TRBJ2-1; CDR3: CASSWGASYNEQFF; DNA: TGTGCCAGCTCTTGGGGGGCATCCTACAATGAGCAGTTCTTC
V: TRBV2; D: .; size: once; J: TRBJ2-2; CDR3: CASSDEGPGTGELFF; DNA: TGTGCCAGCAGTGACGAGGGGCCTGGCACCGGGGAGCTGTTTTTT
V: TRBV5-1; D: .; size: .; J: TRBJ2-7; CDR3: CASSLEGGSYEQYF; DNA: TGCGCCAGCAGCTTGGAGGGGGGCTCCTACGAGCAGTACTTC
V: TRBV10-3; D: .; size: few; J: TRBJ1-6; CDR3: CAISESTSPLHF; DNA: TGTGCCATCAGTGAGTCGACTTCACCCCTCCACTTT
V: TRBV6-6; D: TRBD1; size: .; J: TRBJ1-1; CDR3: CASSYDRAEAFF; DNA: TGTGCCAGCAGTTATGACAGGGCTGAAGCTTTCTTT